The 10 T cell receptor beta chains below were found in one sample sequenced in a study of shared clonotypes between healthy human individuals. This table comes from immunoSEQ multiplex PCR, and its TCRdb copy is limited to in-frame clones, with some not included. Among just over 2,000,000 clones listed, just under 95% were seen once. CD8 cells regarded as naive lacked CD45RO, were positively chosen for CCR7, and omitted terminally differentiated effector memory CD45RA+ cells. Material for sequencing was naive CD8+ T cells sorted from blood. Source of these receptors: a man younger than 30 in good health.

The chain couples TRBV7-6 to TRBJ1-3; tentatively, D is TRBD1 (6 bases). The CDR3 consists of 15 residues. V was cut by 0 bases and J by 2 bases, with 8 bases left in between. Germline V gene data show CDR1 as SGHVS and CDR2 as FNYEAQ. CDR3 nucleotides: TGTGCCAGCAGCTTAGCCTCAGGGGCTGGAAACACCATATATTTT. Protein product: CASSLASGAGNTIYF.

This clone was picked up a small number of times. The chain has TRBV4-1 and TRBJ2-1; D might be TRBD1 (5 bases). V was clipped by 6 bases and J by 9 bases, with 21 bases between them. This CDR3 region has 15 residues. Germline assignment: CDR1 MGHRA and CDR2 YSYEKL. CDR3 sequence (DNA): TGCGCCAGCAGAGACAGCGTAAAAGGTAGCTTTGAGCAGTTCTTC. Its translation is CASRDSVKGSFEQFF.

The J gene is TRBJ2-7, the V gene TRBV2; 15 bases map to TRBD2. The V segment lost 5 bases and the J segment 5 bases; nucleotides outside the gene matches: 7. Germline V gene data show CDR1 as SNHLY and CDR2 as FYNNEI. The CDR3 runs 16 residues. CDR3 residues: CASSTGLAGGFNEQYF. The CDR3 DNA reads TGTGCCAGCAGTACGGGACTAGCGGGAGGATTTAACGAGCAGTACTTC.

The chain employs TRBV6-5 and TRBJ2-5; D might be TRBD1 (6 bases). This CDR3 contains 15 residues. Between the trimmed V and J ends, which lost 4 bases and 5 bases, there was a span of 17 bases. CDR1 is MNHEY, CDR2 SVGAGI, per germline. The CDR3 sequence is CASSFTPGVYETQYF. DNA for the CDR3: TGTGCCAGCAGTTTTACTCCAGGGGTTTACGAGACCCAGTACTTC.

The chain carries TRBV5-6 and TRBJ2-3; 7 bases agree with TRBD2. Germline-derived CDR1 and CDR2 are SGHDT and YYEEEE. V lost 3 bases to trimming and J lost 0 bases; unmatched junction nucleotides: 10. CDR3 length: 17 residues. DNA of the CDR3: TGTGCCAGCAGCTCCGGACTAGGCCCTCTAAGCACAGATACGCAGTATTTT. Translation gives CASSSGLGPLSTDTQYF.

The J gene is TRBJ2-7, the V gene TRBV10-2, with TRBD2 matching 9 bases. The V gene's germline CDR1 is WSHSY and CDR2 SAAADI. This CDR3 has 15 amino acids. J lost 3 bases, V lost 2 bases, and 5 bases had no gene match. CDR3 protein: CASSEPRLAVYEQYF. CDR3 DNA sequence: TGCGCCAGCAGTGAGCCCAGACTAGCGGTCTACGAGCAGTACTTC.

This clone was recorded once. The chain links TRBV5-4 to TRBJ1-4, with D unclear. The CDR3 covers 14 residues. In germline, CDR1 is SGHNT, CDR2 YYREEE (reference sequence). Trimming pared 4 bases from V and 4 bases from J, leaving 11 bases between. The CDR3 DNA reads TGTGCCAGCAGCCTGTCGGAGGATAATGAAAAACTGTTTTTT. Its translation: CASSLSEDNEKLFF. Using reference TRBV5-4 and TRBJ1-4 for the parts outside the CDR3, the full variable domain is ETGVTQSPTHLIKTRGQQVTLRCSSQSGHNTVSWYQQALGQGPQFIFQYYREEENGRGNFPPRFSGLQFPNYSSELNVNALELDDSALYLCASSLSEDNEKLFFGSGTQLSVL.

This sequence joins TRBV6-1 and TRBJ2-4; 7 bases line up with TRBD2. V gave up 1 base and J gave up 7 bases; unmatched junction bases: 7. The CDR3 runs to 15 residues. Germline V gene data show CDR1 as MNHNS and CDR2 as SASEGT. CDR3 coding DNA: TGTGCCAGCAGTGAAGGGCCCGCGGGAGCGAACATTCAGTACTTC. Its protein product is CASSEGPAGANIQYF.

The rearrangement links TRBV7-9 to TRBJ1-2; D perhaps matches TRBD1 (6 bases). CDR3 length: 12 amino acids. V shed 5 bases and J shed 2 bases, with 6 bases lying between them. The V gene's germline CDR1 is SEHNR and CDR2 FQNEAQ (reference sequence). The chain's CDR3 is CASSTGNYGYTF. The CDR3 region has the DNA TGTGCCAGCAGCACAGGGAACTATGGCTACACCTTC. Full variable domain (outside the CDR3, taken from reference TRBV7-9 and TRBJ1-2): DTGVSQNPRHKITKRGQNVTFRCDPISEHNRLYWYRQTLGQGPEFLTYFQNEAQLEKSRLLSDRFSAERPKGSFSTLEIQRTEQGDSAMYLCASSTGNYGYTFGSGTRLTVV.

The chain links TRBV28 to TRBJ2-5; D is perhaps TRBD2 (6 bases). Germline V lookup: CDR1 MDHEN, CDR2 SYDVKM. V lost 3 bases, J lost 1 base, and 12 bases lay in between. CDR3 length: 15 residues. The CDR3 sequence: CASSLSLAAQETQYF. The CDR3 DNA reads as TGTGCCAGCAGTTTGAGTTTAGCGGCCCAAGAGACCCAGTACTTC.